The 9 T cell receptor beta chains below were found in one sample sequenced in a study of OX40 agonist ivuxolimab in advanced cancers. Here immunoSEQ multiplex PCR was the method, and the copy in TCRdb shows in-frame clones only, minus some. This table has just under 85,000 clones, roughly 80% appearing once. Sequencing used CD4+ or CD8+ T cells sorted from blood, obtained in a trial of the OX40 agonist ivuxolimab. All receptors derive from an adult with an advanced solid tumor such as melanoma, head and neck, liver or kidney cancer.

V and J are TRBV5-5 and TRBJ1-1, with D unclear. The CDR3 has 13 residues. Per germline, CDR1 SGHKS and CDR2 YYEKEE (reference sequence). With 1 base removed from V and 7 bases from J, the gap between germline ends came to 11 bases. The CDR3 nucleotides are TGTGCCAGCAGCTTGAATAGGCAGCTTGAAGCTTTCTTT. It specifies CASSLNRQLEAFF.

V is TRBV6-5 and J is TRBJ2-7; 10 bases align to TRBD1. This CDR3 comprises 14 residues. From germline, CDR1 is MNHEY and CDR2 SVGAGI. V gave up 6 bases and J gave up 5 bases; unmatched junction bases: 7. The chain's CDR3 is CASSRRDRGNEQYF. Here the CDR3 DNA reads TGTGCCAGCAGCCGTAGGGACAGGGGAAACGAGCAGTACTTC.

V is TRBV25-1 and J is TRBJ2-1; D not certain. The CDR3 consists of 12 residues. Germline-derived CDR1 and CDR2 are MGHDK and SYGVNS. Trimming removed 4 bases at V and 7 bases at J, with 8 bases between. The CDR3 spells CASSGGWNEQFF. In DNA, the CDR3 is TGTGCCAGCAGTGGTGGTTGGAATGAGCAGTTCTTC.

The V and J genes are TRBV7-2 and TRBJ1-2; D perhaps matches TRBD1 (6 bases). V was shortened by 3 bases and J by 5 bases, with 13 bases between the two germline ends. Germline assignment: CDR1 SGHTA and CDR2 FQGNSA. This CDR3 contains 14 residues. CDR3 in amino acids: CASSFGTQGYGYTF. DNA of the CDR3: TGTGCCAGCAGCTTCGGTACTCAGGGGTATGGCTACACCTTC.

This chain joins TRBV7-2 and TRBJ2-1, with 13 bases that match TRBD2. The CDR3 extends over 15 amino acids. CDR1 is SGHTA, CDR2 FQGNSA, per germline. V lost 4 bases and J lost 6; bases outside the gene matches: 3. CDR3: CASSYGTSGANEQFF. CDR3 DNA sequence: TGTGCCAGCAGCTACGGGACTAGCGGGGCCAATGAGCAGTTCTTC.

CDR3 protein: CASSTGVFNQPQHF. In DNA form, the CDR3 reads TGTGCCAGCAGCACAGGGGTGTTCAATCAGCCCCAGCATTTT. The chain links TRBV5-6 to TRBJ1-5; 7 bases fit TRBD1. The CDR3 is 14 amino acids. Germline CDR1 SGHDT, CDR2 YYEEEE. V was pared by 4 bases and J by 3 bases, with 4 bases of the junction left unmatched.

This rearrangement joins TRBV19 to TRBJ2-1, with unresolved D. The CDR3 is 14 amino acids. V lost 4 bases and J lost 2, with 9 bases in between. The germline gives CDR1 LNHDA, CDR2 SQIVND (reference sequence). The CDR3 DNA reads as TGTGCCAGTAGTAAAGAGGTCGCCTACAATGAGCAGTTCTTC. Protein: CASSKEVAYNEQFF.

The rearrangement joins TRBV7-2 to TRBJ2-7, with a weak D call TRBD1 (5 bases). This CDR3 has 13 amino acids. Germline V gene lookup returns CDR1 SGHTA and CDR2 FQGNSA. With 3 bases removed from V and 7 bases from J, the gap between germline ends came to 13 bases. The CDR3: CASSLGPSTEQYF. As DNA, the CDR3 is TGTGCCAGCAGCTTGGGGCCTTCTACTGAGCAGTACTTC.

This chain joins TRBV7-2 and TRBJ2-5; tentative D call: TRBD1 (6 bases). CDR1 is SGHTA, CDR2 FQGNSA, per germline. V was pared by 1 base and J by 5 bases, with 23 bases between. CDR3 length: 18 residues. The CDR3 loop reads CASSLEARGRLRGETQYF. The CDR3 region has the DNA TGTGCCAGCAGCTTAGAGGCTAGGGGCCGCTTGAGGGGGGAGACCCAGTACTTC.